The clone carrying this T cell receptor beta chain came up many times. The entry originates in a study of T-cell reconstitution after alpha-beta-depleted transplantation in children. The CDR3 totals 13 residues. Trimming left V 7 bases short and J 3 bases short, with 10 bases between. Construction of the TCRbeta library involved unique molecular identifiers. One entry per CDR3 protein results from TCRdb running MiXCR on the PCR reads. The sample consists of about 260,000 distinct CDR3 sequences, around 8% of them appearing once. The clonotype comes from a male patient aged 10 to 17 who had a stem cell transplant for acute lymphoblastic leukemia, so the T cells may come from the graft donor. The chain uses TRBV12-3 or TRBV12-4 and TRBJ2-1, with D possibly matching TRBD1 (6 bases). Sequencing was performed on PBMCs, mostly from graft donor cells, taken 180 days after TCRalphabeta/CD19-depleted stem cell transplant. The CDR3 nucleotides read TGTGCCAGCACCCAGGGGTTCTACAATGAGCAGTTCTTC. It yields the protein CASTQGFYNEQFF.